This T cell receptor (beta chain) is from a study of cytomegalovirus exposure and HLA in healthy donors. Profiling relied on immunoSEQ multiplex PCR, and the TCRdb table lists in-frame clones only, not all of them. The sample lists under 250,000 clones, around nine tenths occurring once. V was trimmed by 8 bases and J by 4 bases, leaving 18 bases between them. Germline V gives CDR1 MDHEN, CDR2 SYDVKM. The CDR3 covers 15 residues. J is TRBJ1-5 and V is TRBV28; TRBD1 is a possible D gene (6 bases). The sequencing sample was made of PBMCs. The sequence derives from a man aged 18 to 30 in good health and CMV-seronegative. The CDR3 nucleotides read TGTGCCAGCGGTCCGGGACATGGGAATAATCAGCCCCAGCATTTT. This translates into CASGPGHGNNQPQHF.